Below, one TCR beta chain is given with its context. Its cognate antigen is unknown. TCRdb's table, derived via immunoSEQ multiplex PCR, lists solely in-frame clones and lacks some. The table lists about 120,000 clones, 85% to 90% of them singletons. This CDR3 is 12 amino acids long. From germline, CDR1 is KGHDR and CDR2 SFDVKD. Trimming removed 9 bases at V and 6 bases at J, with 14 bases between. The record originates from a study of T cell responses to AZD1222 COVID-19 vaccine. Notes on the study in general: Among the donors, most were white British and more were female, and clonal diversity was possibly underestimated. Baseline antibody screening turned up just six seropositive AZD1222 recipients.

The chain combines TRBV24-1 with TRBJ2-7; D is tentatively TRBD1 or TRBD2 (5 bases each). This receptor was identified in an adult who received the AZD1222 COVID-19 vaccine. The sequences come from peripheral blood, collected 28 days after the second AZD1222 dose. In nucleotides, the CDR3 is TGTGCCACCGGCGGGCAGGGCGGCGAGCAGTACTTC. Translation: CATGGQGGEQYF.